Listed below are T cell receptor beta chains from one sample, sequenced in a study of shared clonotypes between healthy human individuals. Using immunoSEQ multiplex PCR, the repertoire was profiled, and TCRdb retains in-frame clones only, with some absent. The sample lists 500,000 or so clones, about 96% occurring once. Source material: naive CD4+ T cells sorted from blood. The receptor set was obtained from a woman younger than 45 in good health. Each CDR3 is given with its conserved first and last residue.

length: 14; V: TRBV11-2; CDR3: CASSPGTSVYEQYF
length: 14; V: TRBV27; CDR3: CASSRTGWSYEQYF
length: 21; V: TRBV5-1; CDR3: CASSLHLGTSGRLEDTDTQYF
length: 15; V: TRBV4-1; CDR3: CASSQGQGAIGEQFF
length: 17; V: TRBV7-3; CDR3: CASSLTGGVPSYNEQFF
length: 15; V: TRBV11-2; CDR3: CASSTAGTATYEQYF
length: 15; V: TRBV19; CDR3: CASSNGGGWTGELFF
length: 13; V: TRBV5-1; CDR3: CASSPRGDQPQHF
length: 15; V: TRBV7-3; CDR3: CASSLLGGSTDTQYF
length: 14; V: TRBV11-2; CDR3: CASSFGGRSYEQYF
length: 13; V: TRBV6-5; CDR3: CATGDRPSYGYTF
length: 18; V: TRBV7-6; CDR3: CASSLVKVGHRNYNEQFF
length: 14; V: TRBV19; CDR3: CASSIPISGNTIYF
length: 12; V: TRBV21-1; CDR3: CASITVSSEQYF
length: 12; V: TRBV5-6; CDR3: CASSFSGDEQFF
length: 17; V: TRBV9; CDR3: CASSVGSTGLAPYEQYF
length: 17; V: TRBV5-1; CDR3: CASSLLGGSRSGNTIYF
length: 12; V: TRBV28; CDR3: CASKVRDYGYTF
length: 15; V: TRBV28; CDR3: CASRTDRGSNQPQHF
length: 14; V: TRBV5-1; CDR3: CASSDSSSGNTIYF
length: 15; V: TRBV5-6; CDR3: CASSLATDSKNIQYF
length: 12; V: TRBV30; CDR3: CAWSPPWETQYF
length: 17; V: TRBV7-2; CDR3: CASSLRMGNSGANVLTF
length: 16; V: TRBV10-3; CDR3: CAISEILAGAKETQYF
length: 13; V: TRBV18; CDR3: CASSPSLTYEQYF
length: 15; V: TRBV2; CDR3: CASRIRQGSTYEQYF
length: 12; V: TRBV18; CDR3: CASSTPAWGYTF
length: 13; V: TRBV6-4; CDR3: CASSLFEDTEAFF
length: 17; V: TRBV6-1; CDR3: CASSEIGDRVIPGELFF
length: 14; V: TRBV28; CDR3: CASRPPGPLYEQYF
length: 15; V: TRBV6-5; CDR3: CASSYSGTELYEQYF
length: 15; V: TRBV19; CDR3: CASSFIDRDSYEQYF
length: 14; V: TRBV18; CDR3: CASSPQGESEKLFF
length: 14; V: TRBV27; CDR3: CASRGAGAGYEQYF
length: 15; V: TRBV21-1; CDR3: CASGRTGGRTGELFF
length: 14; V: TRBV5-1; CDR3: CASSLVETGDGYTF
length: 15; V: TRBV5-1; CDR3: CASSSTSGITDTQYF
length: 17; V: TRBV5-1; CDR3: CASSIPGLAGGYSEQFF
length: 15; V: TRBV5-1; CDR3: CASSLTPGTTREQFF
length: 13; V: TRBV10-3; CDR3: CAISERLDGEQFF
length: 13; V: TRBV2; CDR3: CASSKSGANVLTF
length: 13; V: TRBV5-1; CDR3: CASSLRIDTEAFF